Included here is one TCR beta chain sequence, with context. Its antigen is as yet unknown. The PCR ran on 60 Vbeta and 13 Jbeta primers. This table comes from immunoSEQ multiplex PCR, and its TCRdb copy is limited to in-frame clones, with some not included. The data hold over 150,000 clones, with 80% to 90% observed a single time. V was pared by 6 bases and J by 8 bases, with 17 bases between. CDR1 is SGHVS, CDR2 FQNEAQ, per germline. The CDR3 extends over 14 amino acids. This specimen comes from a study of cytomegalovirus exposure and HLA in healthy donors. Points from the study as a whole: Donors were assumed by presence/absence analyses to have roughly uniform sequencing depth.

The sample consisted of PBMCs. The TCR sequence derives from a male donor in good health and CMV-seronegative. The chain links TRBV7-8 to TRBJ1-5; D might be TRBD1 (5 bases). The CDR3 spells CASSLGVWGEPQHF. The DNA of the CDR3 is TGTGCCAGCAGTCTAGGGGTTTGGGGGGAGCCCCAGCATTTT.